This TCR beta chain was retrieved from a study of blood T cell repertoires in COVID-19. The protocol was immunoSEQ multiplex PCR, while the TCRdb copy is restricted to in-frame clones and leaves out a portion. The sample lists under 250,000 clones; 86% were seen once. V was trimmed by 3 bases and J by 4 bases, leaving 6 bases between them. Looked up from germline, CDR1 is DFQATT and CDR2 is SNEGSKA (reference sequence). The CDR3 sequence is 11 residues long. The source is a woman aged 55-70 years who had recovered from COVID-19. Sequencing was carried out using peripheral blood. The gene calls are TRBV20-1 and TRBJ2-5; D gene uncertain. CDR3 residues: CSARRIETQYF. CDR3 coding DNA: TGCAGTGCTAGGCGGATAGAGACCCAGTACTTC.